This T cell receptor beta chain was sequenced for a study of shared clonotypes between healthy human individuals. Across the whole study: Participating donors consisted of a couple of women and a few men aged 18 to 49.

Positive CCR7 selection of CD45RO-negative cells yielded the naive CD8 cells, and terminally differentiated effector memory CD45RA+ cells were excluded. The CDR3 is 14 residues long. The germline V gene has CDR1 MNHEY and CDR2 SMNVEV (reference sequence). Points on this clone: Compared with germline, one end of the junction differs, possibly owing to a read error.

Original processing methods: Quality scores were absent from the junction-only immunoSEQ sequences, so filtering differed. Sequenced by immunoSEQ multiplex PCR; TCRdb stores in-frame clones only, minus some. V and J calls and clone size are those listed in that table; D and trimming were worked out from the DNA. Counted here are more than 2 million clones, roughly 95% occurring once; the ten biggest clones make up under 2%. This sequence joins TRBV27 and TRBJ2-1; possibly TRBD2 for D (6 bases). The source material was naive CD8+ T cells from PBMCs. This receptor was taken from a young man in good health. Some clones in this sample may be carry-over from other donors' samples. The CDR3 sequence is CASSFLKDYDEQFF. In nucleotides, the CDR3 is TGTGCCAGCAGTTTTCTTAAGGACTACGATGAGCAGTTCTTC.